The 22 T cell receptor beta chains reported below all come from one sample, sequenced in a study of shared clonotypes between healthy human individuals. The data were produced by immunoSEQ multiplex PCR, yet TCRdb's version contains in-frame clones alone and is incomplete. Of 1,400,000 or so clones listed, approximately 98.5% are singletons. The sequenced sample was naive CD4+ T cells sorted from blood. Subset described: CD45RA+ positively selected. These receptors were taken from a man aged 25-45 years in good health.

The rearrangement uses TRBV2 and TRBJ2-7; a possible D gene is TRBD2 (5 bases). The CDR3 covers 12 residues. CDR1 and CDR2 from the germline V gene are SNHLY and FYNNEI. V gave up 6 bases and J gave up 3 bases, with 9 bases separating them. CDR3 coding DNA: TGTGCCAGCAGGATTGGAGGCTACGAGCAGTACTTC. Translating it yields CASRIGGYEQYF.

The chain joins TRBV25-1 to TRBJ1-2, with 9 positions matching TRBD1. The CDR3 totals 15 residues. Germline-derived CDR1 and CDR2 are MGHDK and SYGVNS. J gave up 5 bases and V 0 bases, and 4 bases lay outside the gene matches. The CDR3 reads CASSEYLGTGYGYTF. The CDR3 DNA follows: TGTGCCAGCAGTGAATACCTCGGGACAGGGTATGGCTACACCTTC.

This rearrangement joins TRBV29-1 to TRBJ2-7, with no clear D. With 5 bases removed from V and 5 bases from J, the gap between germline ends came to 19 bases. The CDR3 has 14 amino acids. The germline V gene has CDR1 SQVTM and CDR2 ANQGSEA. The CDR3 here is CSVSPTPRNHEQYF. CDR3 bases: TGCAGCGTTTCCCCCACCCCGAGGAACCACGAGCAGTACTTC.

This chain connects TRBV7-8 to TRBJ2-5, with 7 positions matching TRBD1. CDR1 and CDR2 from the germline V gene are SGHVS and FQNEAQ. The CDR3 consists of 20 residues. With V trimmed by 6 bases and J by 4 bases, 26 bases remained unmatched. The CDR3 bases are TGTGCCAGCAGAGGGAACCGGGACAGTCGGGACAGAACGGCCAGAGAGACCCAGTACTTC. The encoded protein is CASRGNRDSRDRTARETQYF.

The chain couples TRBV28 to TRBJ2-1, with 9 bases lining up with TRBD2. The trim removed 7 bases at V and 7 bases at J, leaving 14 bases unmatched. Germline CDR1 and CDR2: MDHEN and SYDVKM. This CDR3 region has 16 residues. The CDR3 nucleotides read TGTGCCAGCAAAGGGATAGCGGGAGTGAGTGGGAATGAGCAGTTCTTC. Translated: CASKGIAGVSGNEQFF.

The chain recombines TRBV5-4 with TRBJ2-1; the match to TRBD1 covers 7 bases. Per germline, CDR1 SGHNT and CDR2 YYREEE (reference sequence). With 0 bases clipped from V and 3 bases from J, the junction kept 9 bases outside the gene matches. The CDR3 runs 17 residues. The CDR3 region has the DNA TGTGCCAGCAGCTTGGTCCCTACAGGGGCCCTCTACAATGAGCAGTTCTTC. Translated, it gives CASSLVPTGALYNEQFF.

Comment on this clone: Since the CDR3 does not end with the conserved phenylalanine or tryptophan, this likely comes from a read error. The chain uses TRBV5-1 and TRBJ1-1; 8 bases line up with TRBD1. The CDR3 is made up of 16 amino acids. Germline values: CDR1 SGHRS, CDR2 YFSETQ. Trimming took 5 bases from V and 1 from J; bases not matched to a gene: 10. Here the CDR3 reads CASSLPGQGKNTEAFL. The CDR3, as DNA: TGCGCCAGCAGTTTACCTGGACAGGGAAAGAACACTGAAGCTTTCCTT.

The table lists this clone with a count of one. V gene TRBV5-5 combines with J gene TRBJ2-5; D gene uncertain. The CDR3 is 16 residues long. Trimming shortened V by 0 bases and J by 4 bases, and 16 bases separated the two germline ends. CDR1 SGHKS and CDR2 YYEKEE come from the germline V gene (reference sequence). The CDR3 loop is CASSLAARSNLETQYF. The CDR3 bases are TGTGCCAGCAGCTTGGCCGCCAGATCTAACCTAGAGACCCAGTACTTC.

This chain uses TRBV9 with TRBJ2-3; 12 bases match TRBD1. V shed 3 bases, J shed 2 bases, and the junction held 7 bases outside the gene matches. The CDR3 is made up of 17 amino acids. In germline, CDR1 is SGDLS, CDR2 YYNGEE. The CDR3 protein is CASSASGTGGSTDTQYF. The CDR3 DNA follows: TGTGCCAGCAGCGCCTCCGGGACAGGGGGCTCCACAGATACGCAGTATTTT.

This sequence joins TRBV18 and TRBJ1-4; D might be TRBD1 (6 bases). CDR3 length equals 14 residues. The V gene's germline CDR1 is KGHSH and CDR2 LQKENI. Trimming shortened V by 5 bases and J by 5 bases, and 12 bases separated the two germline ends. Here the CDR3 reads CASSDRTANEKLFF. Here the CDR3 DNA reads TGTGCCAGCTCAGACAGGACAGCAAATGAAAAACTGTTTTTT. Combining the CDR3 with reference TRBV18 and TRBJ1-4 gives the whole variable domain NAGVMQNPRHLVRRRGQEARLRCSPMKGHSHVYWYRQLPEEGLKFMVYLQKENIIDESGMPKERFSAEFPKEGPSILRIQQVVRGDSAAYFCASSDRTANEKLFFGSGTQLSVL.

This chain joins TRBV28 and TRBJ2-2; TRBD2 agrees at 12 bases. The J segment lost 0 bases and the V segment lost 6 bases, leaving 5 bases of the junction unmatched. The CDR3 contains 17 residues. Per the germline V gene, CDR1 is MDHEN and CDR2 is SYDVKM. CDR3 nucleotide sequence: TGTGCCAGCAGAACTCTAGCGGGAGGGCCGAACACCGGGGAGCTGTTTTTT. Its protein is CASRTLAGGPNTGELFF.

This sequence joins TRBV20-1 and TRBJ2-1; D not resolved. Per germline, CDR1 DFQATT and CDR2 SNEGSKA (reference sequence). The CDR3 covers 10 residues. V was trimmed by 7 bases and J by 6 bases, leaving 7 bases between them. The CDR3 loop is CSGYVNEQFF. The DNA of the CDR3 is TGCAGTGGGTATGTCAATGAGCAGTTCTTC.

The rearrangement joins TRBV18 to TRBJ1-4; D might be TRBD1 (5 bases). There are 13 residues in the CDR3. Trimming took 3 bases from V and 8 from J, leaving 10 bases between them. CDR1 is KGHSH and CDR2 is LQKENI in the germline V gene. The CDR3 spells CASSPGLGEKLFF. Here the CDR3 DNA reads TGTGCCAGCTCACCGGGACTGGGGGAAAAACTGTTTTTT.

This chain uses TRBV11-2 with TRBJ2-5; 10 nucleotides align to TRBD2. With 6 bases clipped from V and 5 bases from J, the junction kept 3 bases outside the gene matches. CDR1 and CDR2 from the germline V gene are SGHAT and FQNNGV. CDR3 length equals 13 residues. The CDR3: CASSFSGRETQYF. The CDR3 coding sequence is TGTGCCAGCAGTTTTAGCGGGAGGGAGACCCAGTACTTC.

The rearrangement links TRBV4-1 to TRBJ1-3; the D is unclear. There are 13 residues in the CDR3. V was clipped by 0 bases and J by 4 bases, with 4 bases between them. Germline lookup yields CDR1 MGHRA and CDR2 YSYEKL. The CDR3 loop is CASSQEGGNTIYF. The CDR3 DNA follows: TGCGCCAGCAGCCAAGAAGGAGGAAACACCATATATTTT.

CDR3 amino acids: CASSQGAGHYEQYF. In DNA, the CDR3 is TGCGCCAGCAGCCAAGGGGCAGGACACTACGAGCAGTACTTC. The chain couples TRBV4-3 to TRBJ2-7; a possible D gene is TRBD1 (5 bases). Deletions cut 1 base from V and 3 bases from J, with 10 bases between. The V gene's germline CDR1 is LGHNA and CDR2 YSLEER. The CDR3 length is 14 residues.

Remarks on this clone: This CDR3 is also generated by other DNA sequences in the sample. The chain is built from TRBV5-1 and TRBJ2-2; D is unclear. Trimming took off 0 bases at V and 0 bases at J, with 3 bases between the two ends. The CDR3 runs to 14 residues. CDR1 is SGHRS, CDR2 YFSETQ, per germline. As DNA, the CDR3 is TGCGCCAGCAGCTTGGGTTCGAACACCGGGGAGCTGTTTTTT. This sequence encodes CASSLGSNTGELFF.

This sequence joins TRBV7-9 and TRBJ1-4; unclear D gene. This CDR3 region has 14 residues. Trimming removed 1 base from V and 5 bases from J, with 8 bases in between. CDR1 is SEHNR, CDR2 FQNEAQ, per germline (reference sequence). The CDR3 sequence: CASSLGHGNEKLFF. CDR3 nucleotides: TGTGCCAGCAGCTTAGGACACGGGAATGAAAAACTGTTTTTT. Together with reference TRBV7-9 and TRBJ1-4, the CDR3 gives the full variable domain: DTGVSQNPRHKITKRGQNVTFRCDPISEHNRLYWYRQTLGQGPEFLTYFQNEAQLEKSRLLSDRFSAERPKGSFSTLEIQRTEQGDSAMYLCASSLGHGNEKLFFGSGTQLSVL.

Here the CDR3 reads CASSSHGTSGAYEQYF. The CDR3 DNA reads TGCGCCAGCAGCTCACACGGGACTAGCGGCGCCTACGAGCAGTACTTC. The V call is TRBV5-1, the J call TRBJ2-7, with TRBD2 matching over 11 bases. The CDR3 is made up of 16 amino acids. Per the germline V gene, CDR1 is SGHRS and CDR2 is YFSETQ. V lost 3 bases to trimming and J lost 2 bases; unmatched junction nucleotides: 7.

The rearrangement joins TRBV27 to TRBJ2-5; D is perhaps TRBD2 (6 bases). CDR1 MNHEY and CDR2 SMNVEV come from the germline V gene (reference sequence). The CDR3 contains 13 residues. V was shortened by 8 bases and J by 4 bases, with 14 bases between the two germline ends. The CDR3 nucleotides are TGTGCCAGCGCAAGGGGACTTTCAGAGACCCAGTACTTC. Its translation: CASARGLSETQYF.

The rearrangement links TRBV11-3 to TRBJ2-1, with D perhaps assigned TRBD1 or TRBD2 (5 bases each). With 4 bases removed from V and 3 bases from J, the gap between germline ends came to 7 bases. The CDR3 is 13 residues long. The germline V gene encodes CDR1 SGHNT and CDR2 YENEEA. CDR3: CASSSGLYNEQFF. DNA for the CDR3: TGTGCCAGCAGCTCGGGGCTCTACAATGAGCAGTTCTTC.

The J gene is TRBJ1-4, the V gene TRBV29-1; 9 bases map to TRBD1. Germline loops: CDR1 SQVTM, CDR2 ANQGSEA. CDR3 length: 12 amino acids. Trimming removed 6 bases from V and 8 bases from J; junction bases left unmatched: 4. This CDR3 is CSVGQGQEKLFF. In DNA, the CDR3 is TGCAGCGTGGGACAGGGCCAGGAAAAACTGTTTTTT.